This TCR beta chain originates from a study of prognosis after radiotherapy for stage I lung cancer. Study background: Aged roughly 50 to 84 years, with a median of around 74 years, the patients were 13 men and about six women. Overall study findings and caveats: Counts of unique TCR clones fell following stereotactic body radiation therapy, median approximately 10,000 versus 7,000. Usage of TRBV and TRBJ genes reportedly differed between metastatic and non-metastatic patients.

This clonotype was detected many times. No antigen is known for it. Researchers used two-round multiplex PCR to amplify TCR beta CDR3 starting from genomic DNA. Primers were specific to each TRBV and TRBJ gene in first-round PCR. TCRdb called the multiplex PCR reads again in MiXCR, with one record for every CDR3 protein. Of about 31,000 distinct CDR3 sequences detected, 25% to 40% appear once; the ten largest clones hold roughly a third. Germline V gives CDR1 MNHNS, CDR2 SASEGT. V shed 10 bases and J 3 bases; nucleotides not matched to a gene: 10. The CDR3 runs to 15 residues. The chain recombines TRBV6-1 with TRBJ2-2, with 8 nucleotides matching TRBD1. The receptor's source is a donor over 45 with non-small cell lung cancer. The sequencing here drew on PBMCs, taken before or after stereotactic body radiation therapy (not recorded which). CDR3 loop: CATIGQGRYTGELFF. Written as DNA, the CDR3 is TGTGCCACCATCGGACAGGGCCGGTACACCGGGGAGCTGTTTTTT.